This T cell receptor beta chain was sequenced during a study of blood T cell repertoires in COVID-19. Study details: There were acute and convalescent COVID-19 samples, and they came from the United States, Italy and Spain. In each case, the material was cDNA or gDNA derived from T cells, B-cell-depleted T cells, or PBMCs.

Under the authors' procedure: Reference gene primer amplification gave estimated nucleated cell counts. Only in-frame clones appear in the TCRdb table, and some are missing; sequencing was by immunoSEQ multiplex PCR. V, J and clone size reflect that table, while D and trimming were determined from the DNA. The sample includes 90,000 or so clones, over 80% of them seen just once. Per the germline V gene, CDR1 is SGHNT and CDR2 is YYREEE (reference sequence). The CDR3 length is 15 residues. V lost 0 bases to trimming and J lost 5 bases; unmatched junction nucleotides: 6. The origin of this receptor is a human donor with active COVID-19. The donor label of this sample is uncertain. The chain employs TRBV5-4 and TRBJ2-5; TRBD2 matches 8 bases. The sample consisted of peripheral blood. CDR3 protein: CASSLVSGGQETQYF. CDR3 coding DNA: TGTGCCAGCAGCTTGGTGTCGGGGGGGCAGGAGACCCAGTACTTC. The complete variable domain, with remaining parts taken from reference TRBV5-4 and TRBJ2-5, reads ETGVTQSPTHLIKTRGQQVTLRCSSQSGHNTVSWYQQALGQGPQFIFQYYREEENGRGNFPPRFSGLQFPNYSSELNVNALELDDSALYLCASSLVSGGQETQYFGPGTRLLVL.